Reported below is one T cell receptor (beta chain). Its matching antigen is unknown. This sample was included in a study of T cells after yellow fever vaccination. General study points: The booster response re-showed most primary clones: more than 95% CD4, more than 70% CD8. Overall, a small share of clonotypes was seen in both CD4 and CD8 compartments.

The CDR3 has 16 residues. The V and J ends lost 3 bases and 3 bases respectively, with 19 bases between them. Germline CDR1 SGHRS, CDR2 YFSETQ. It was through 5'RACE template switching that TCR cDNA was made, with a universal primer site and UMIs added. TCRdb independently ran MiXCR on the 5' RACE reads; one entry per CDR3 protein. The sample includes 200,000 to 300,000 distinct CDR3 sequences, 5.5% to 8.5% seen only once; the top ten take roughly 1%. The origin of this receptor is a man aged 25-40 years who received the YFV17D yellow fever vaccine. Material: CD4+ T cells sorted from PBMCs, obtained on the day of the yellow fever booster vaccination. The chain recombines TRBV5-1 with TRBJ2-7; D is uncertain. CDR3 in amino acids: CASSSGPVKSGYEQYF. CDR3 DNA: TGCGCCAGCAGCTCCGGACCCGTCAAGTCGGGCTACGAGCAGTACTTC.